This T cell receptor (beta chain) derives from a study of cytomegalovirus exposure and HLA in healthy donors. Primers included in the PCR were 60 Vbeta and 13 Jbeta primers. The data were produced by immunoSEQ multiplex PCR, yet TCRdb's version contains in-frame clones alone and is incomplete. Of about 130,000 clones detected, about three quarters appear once; the ten largest clones hold 6% to 8%. The CDR3 loop spans 17 amino acids. V lost 0 bases and J 1 base, leaving 14 bases between the germline ends. CDR1 is SGHDT, CDR2 YYEEEE, per germline. The chain uses TRBV5-6 and TRBJ2-1, with D tentatively TRBD1 (6 bases). Input material: PBMCs. The sequence was collected from a man aged 40-49 years in good health and CMV-seropositive. Here the CDR3 DNA reads TGTGCCAGCAGCTTGGACGGACAGACTGGTTCCTACAATGAGCAGTTCTTC. Translating gives CASSLDGQTGSYNEQFF.